The 30 T cell receptor beta chains listed next were all sequenced from one sample in a study of blood T cells in healthy people across ages. Primers used in a second PCR of about 7 to 11 cycles were a sample-barcoded 5' primer and a J-beta primer mix. One entry per CDR3 protein results from TCRdb running MiXCR on the 5' RACE reads. The sample consists of over 600,000 distinct CDR3 sequences, roughly 21% of them appearing once. Source material: blood. The receptors were sampled from a man in his 70s in good health.

This clonotype was detected a few times. In nucleotides, the CDR3 is TGTGCCAGCAGTTCCGGGACAGGGCAGTTCTTC. Amino acid sequence: CASSSGTGQFF. The V gene is TRBV27, the J gene TRBJ2-1; 8 bases map to TRBD1. CDR1 and CDR2 (germline): MNHEY, SMNVEV (reference sequence). After removal of 4 bases from V and 12 bases from J, the junction contained 2 bases not matched to a gene. The CDR3 runs 11 residues.

This chain joins TRBV7-3 and TRBJ1-2; 9 bases agree with TRBD1. The CDR3 spans 13 residues. Germline V CDR1 and CDR2: SGHTA, FQGTGA. V lost 6 bases and J lost 8; bases outside the gene matches: 7. CDR3 sequence reads: CASSWTGVEGYTF. Written as DNA, the CDR3 is TGTGCCAGCAGTTGGACAGGGGTCGAAGGCTACACCTTC.

The chain combines TRBV20-1 with TRBJ2-1; D not resolved. The length of the CDR3 is 16 residues. Germline V gene sequence: CDR1 DFQATT, CDR2 SNEGSKA (reference sequence). With 0 bases removed from V and 6 bases from J, the gap between germline ends came to 18 bases. The CDR3 sequence is CSARDRRAGWGNEQFF. The CDR3 coding sequence is TGCAGTGCTAGAGATCGCCGGGCCGGATGGGGCAATGAGCAGTTCTTC.

The chain carries TRBV5-1 and TRBJ2-1; D may be TRBD2 (6 bases). The length of the CDR3 is 12 residues. Germline lookup yields CDR1 SGHRS and CDR2 YFSETQ. Trimming removed 3 bases at V and 15 bases at J, with 16 bases between. The CDR3 loop is CASSSNRDSVFF. CDR3 DNA: TGCGCCAGCAGCTCGAACCGGGACTCCGTGTTCTTC.

The chain links TRBV9 to TRBJ2-7; 9 bases line up with TRBD2. Germline V CDR1 and CDR2: SGDLS, YYNGEE. CDR3 length equals 15 residues. J gave up 4 bases and V 2 bases, and 7 bases lay outside the gene matches. CDR3 DNA sequence: TGTGCCAGCAGCGTTGGCGGTAGCGGGAGTTACGAGCAGTACTTC. Protein product: CASSVGGSGSYEQYF.

The chain links TRBV6-2 or TRBV6-3 to TRBJ1-1; D ambiguous. This CDR3 contains 14 residues. V was trimmed by 0 bases and J by 4 bases, leaving 9 bases between them. The germline V gene encodes CDR1 MNHEY and CDR2 SVGEGT. The CDR3 region has the DNA TGTGCCAGCAGTTACTCGATTAAAGCCACTGAAGCTTTCTTT. Protein product: CASSYSIKATEAFF.

The chain is built from TRBV6-1 and TRBJ2-1; 10 bases line up with TRBD2. In germline, CDR1 is MNHNS, CDR2 SASEGT. The CDR3 loop spans 14 amino acids. V lost 4 bases, J lost 7 bases, and 4 bases stayed unmatched. CDR3 sequence reads: CASSVAGGRNEQFF. In DNA, the CDR3 is TGTGCCAGCAGTGTAGCGGGGGGAAGGAATGAGCAGTTCTTC.

This chain connects TRBV20-1 to TRBJ2-7; 11 nucleotides match TRBD1. J was trimmed by 3 bases and V by 3 bases; bases with no gene match: 1. This CDR3 is built from 13 residues. CDR1 is DFQATT, CDR2 SNEGSKA, per germline (reference sequence). As DNA, the CDR3 is TGCAGTGCTAGCGGGACAGGGGGCTACGAGCAGTACTTC. Protein: CSASGTGGYEQYF.

With regard to this clonotype: A junction end diverges from the germline sequence, so it may reflect a read error. The chain joins TRBV7-6 to TRBJ2-5; the D call may be TRBD1 or TRBD2 (5 bases each). The CDR3 has 12 residues. The V gene's germline CDR1 is SGHVS and CDR2 FNYEAQ. The CDR3 DNA reads TGTGCCAGCAGCCCCTTGGGGGAGACCAAGTACTTC. The encoded protein is CASSPLGETKYF.

This clonotype has just a few counts. The gene calls are TRBV7-2 and TRBJ2-1; 10 positions agree with TRBD2. The CDR3 runs 15 residues. Trimming removed 1 base from V and 9 bases from J; junction bases left unmatched: 6. CDR1 and CDR2 (germline): SGHTA, FQGNSA. The CDR3 nucleotides read TGTGCCAGCAGCTTAGGCCTAGCGGGAGTAGTTGAGCAGTTCTTC. It codes for CASSLGLAGVVEQFF.

CDR3 sequence: CASGTRVQETQYF. In nucleotides, the CDR3 is TGTGCCAGCGGAACCCGGGTCCAAGAGACCCAGTACTTC. The V and J genes are TRBV27 and TRBJ2-5, with D hard to call. Germline V gene sequence: CDR1 MNHEY, CDR2 SMNVEV (reference sequence). This CDR3 has 13 amino acids. With 8 bases removed from V and 1 base from J, the gap between germline ends came to 11 bases.

This clonotype was picked up many times. V is TRBV5-1 and J is TRBJ2-5; TRBD2 aligns across 9 bases. This CDR3 has 15 residues. Germline CDR1 and CDR2: SGHRS and YFSETQ. Germline trimming cut 4 bases from V and 5 bases from J; bases unmatched to any gene: 9. CDR3 amino acids: CASSTRLAAMETQYF. The DNA for the CDR3 is TGCGCCAGCAGCACCAGACTAGCGGCCATGGAGACCCAGTACTTC.

This clonotype was picked up a small number of times. A much larger clone lies a single base off, so this may be a read error. The chain joins TRBV7-9 to TRBJ2-5; D gene ambiguous. Germline-derived CDR1 and CDR2 are SEHNR and FQNEAQ (reference sequence). There are 15 residues in the CDR3. The CDR3 coding sequence is TGTGCCGGCAGCTTAGGTCCGCAGAGACAAGAGACCCAGTACTTC. This gives the protein CAGSLGPQRQETQYF. The variable domain in full, completed from reference TRBV7-9 and TRBJ2-5, reads DTGVSQNPRHKITKRGQNVTFRCDPISEHNRLYWYRQTLGQGPEFLTYFQNEAQLEKSRLLSDRFSAERPKGSFSTLEIQRTEQGDSAMYLCAGSLGPQRQETQYFGPGTRLLVL.

In this sample, this clonotype turned up a few times. Sequence at one end of the junction differs from germline and may be a read error. This chain links TRBV7-2 with TRBJ2-3; 8 positions match TRBD2. Germline lookup yields CDR1 SGHTA and CDR2 FQGNSA. This CDR3 contains 13 residues. The CDR3 is CASSLTSEDTRYF. DNA for the CDR3: TGTGCCAGCAGCCTGACTAGCGAAGATACGCGGTATTTT.

This clonotype was counted once. This chain joins TRBV12-2 and TRBJ2-4; the table's D call, TRBD1, was not checked against the DNA. TRBV12-2 is assigned pseudogene status. This CDR3 is 15 amino acids long. The CDR3 loop is CASRSGGIGKNIQYF. CDR3 in DNA: TGTGCAAGTCGCTCCGGGGGTATAGGCAAAAACATTCAGTACTTC.

This clonotype was observed a few times. CDR3 amino acids: CAWSPTPGSYEQYF. DNA for the CDR3: TGTGCCTGGAGCCCCACCCCGGGGTCCTACGAGCAGTACTTC. The V call is TRBV30, the J call TRBJ2-5; possible D gene TRBD2, 5 bases. The tail of the sequence fits TRBJ2-7 better, so the J call may be wrong. Germline CDR1 reads GTSNPN; CDR2 reads SVGIG (reference sequence). This CDR3 spans 14 amino acids.

The table lists this clonotype with many counts. The CDR3 is CSVDLGAGTNEQYF. For the CDR3, the DNA is TGCAGCGTTGACCTTGGGGCAGGGACGAACGAGCAGTACTTC. V gene TRBV29-1 combines with J gene TRBJ2-7; D is tentatively TRBD1 or TRBD2 (5 bases each). CDR1 and CDR2 from the germline V gene are SQVTM and ANQGSEA. The germline V and J ends were trimmed by 3 bases and 5 bases, with 17 bases remaining between them. CDR3 length: 14 residues.

At least ten counts were recorded for this clonotype. The gene calls are TRBV28 and TRBJ2-4; no firm D call. With 3 bases removed from V and 0 bases from J, the gap between germline ends came to 12 bases. The germline V gene encodes CDR1 MDHEN and CDR2 SYDVKM. The CDR3 is made up of 16 amino acids. The CDR3 sequence: CASSFLPLSAKNIQYF. In DNA form, the CDR3 reads TGTGCCAGCAGTTTTCTCCCTCTCTCAGCCAAAAACATTCAGTACTTC.

V gene TRBV10-3 combines with J gene TRBJ1-1, with D possibly matching TRBD1 (6 bases). The CDR3 has 13 amino acids. Germline CDR1 ENHRY, CDR2 SYGVKD. V was cut by 11 bases and J by 1 base, with 14 bases left in between. The CDR3 nucleotides are TGTGCCTCCCTGGGACAAGAGAACACTGAAGCTTTCTTT. Residues: CASLGQENTEAFF.

The gene calls are TRBV7-9 and TRBJ2-3; possible D gene TRBD2, 6 bases. V lost 1 base and J 6 bases, leaving 8 bases between the germline ends. CDR3 length equals 13 residues. The germline CDR1 and CDR2 sequences are SEHNR and FQNEAQ (reference sequence). CDR3 loop: CASSLGEEDTQYF. The CDR3 coding sequence is TGTGCCAGCAGCTTAGGGGAGGAGGATACGCAGTATTTT. Together with reference TRBV7-9 and TRBJ2-3, the CDR3 gives the full variable domain: DTGVSQNPRHKITKRGQNVTFRCDPISEHNRLYWYRQTLGQGPEFLTYFQNEAQLEKSRLLSDRFSAERPKGSFSTLEIQRTEQGDSAMYLCASSLGEEDTQYFGPGTRLTVL.

Comments on this clonotype: One end of the junction is discordant with germline, which a read error may explain. This rearrangement joins TRBV20-1 to TRBJ2-1, with TRBD2 identical over 7 bases. The CDR3 loop spans 14 amino acids. CDR1 is DFQATT, CDR2 SNEGSKA, per germline (reference sequence). The CDR3 is CSARWDYSYNEQLF. In nucleotides, the CDR3 is TGCAGTGCTAGGTGGGACTACTCCTACAATGAGCAGCTCTTC.

This clonotype was seen more than once but under ten times. This sequence may be a read error, since a much larger clone differs from it by one base. This sequence joins TRBV3-1 and TRBJ2-4; possible D gene TRBD2, 5 bases. Germline CDR1 and CDR2: LGHDT and YNNKEL (reference sequence). The CDR3 loop spans 13 amino acids. In DNA, the CDR3 is TGTGCCAGCCGCCCCACCCCGGGAACTAGTCCGATCTTC. As protein: CASRPTPGTSPIF.

This clonotype has only a few counts. This rearrangement joins TRBV20-1 to TRBJ1-4; 8 nucleotides line up with TRBD1. Per the germline V gene, CDR1 is DFQATT and CDR2 is SNEGSKA (reference sequence). V shed 4 bases and J 8 bases; nucleotides not matched to a gene: 3. The CDR3 is 12 amino acids. The CDR3 DNA is TGCAGTGCTAAGGACAGGGAGGAAAAACTGTTTTTT. Amino acids: CSAKDREEKLFF.

The chain couples TRBV24-1 to TRBJ2-5; tentatively, D is TRBD1 or TRBD2 (6 bases each). TRBJ2-1 matches the DNA end more closely, so the J call is doubtful. This CDR3 is built from 17 residues. CDR1 is KGHDR, CDR2 SFDVKD, per germline. The CDR3 protein is CATRRDISGERGNEQFF. The CDR3 bases are TGTGCCACCCGCAGGGACATTTCGGGGGAAAGAGGCAATGAGCAGTTCTTC.

V gene TRBV29-1 combines with J gene TRBJ2-2, with 11 bases that match TRBD2. V trimming: 4 bases; J trimming: 6 bases; junction bases outside the gene matches: 4. Germline V lookup: CDR1 SQVTM, CDR2 ANQGSEA. This CDR3 comprises 14 residues. The CDR3 loop is CSVGRTSGPGELFF. The CDR3 region has the DNA TGCAGCGTTGGGAGGACTAGCGGGCCCGGGGAGCTGTTTTTT.

This clonotype has at least ten counts. This sequence joins TRBV29-1 and TRBJ2-5; D may be TRBD2 (6 bases). The germline CDR1 and CDR2 sequences are SQVTM and ANQGSEA. V gave up 4 bases and J gave up 11 bases, with 17 bases separating them. This CDR3 comprises 12 residues. Here the CDR3 reads CSVGLRGGEQYF. As DNA, the CDR3 is TGCAGCGTTGGTTTGAGAGGAGGGGAGCAGTACTTC.

This sequence joins TRBV18 and TRBJ1-3; 9 bases fit TRBD1. CDR3 length: 16 residues. Trimming cost V 3 bases and J 3 bases; bases outside gene matches: 6. The germline CDR1 and CDR2 sequences are KGHSH and LQKENI. Here the CDR3 reads CASSPTDRGNGNTIYF. CDR3 bases: TGTGCCAGCTCACCTACGGACAGGGGAAATGGAAACACCATATATTTT.

This rearrangement joins TRBV2 to TRBJ2-5, with 10 bases matching TRBD2. The DNA end is more similar to TRBJ2-1, so the J call may be wrong. Germline CDR1 is SNHLY and CDR2 is FYNNEI. This CDR3 comprises 16 residues. The CDR3 region is CANGKASGRNRDEQFF. The CDR3 DNA is TGTGCCAACGGGAAGGCTAGCGGGAGAAATCGGGATGAGCAGTTCTTC.

The chain couples TRBV20-1 to TRBJ2-5, with D possibly called TRBD1 or TRBD2 (6 bases each). With 6 bases removed from V and 10 bases from J, the gap between germline ends came to 18 bases. Germline CDR1 and CDR2: DFQATT and SNEGSKA (reference sequence). This CDR3 comprises 12 residues. CDR3 region: CSAQGLPEGQYF. CDR3 DNA sequence: TGCAGTGCACAGGGACTTCCTGAGGGCCAGTACTTC.

The chain couples TRBV7-9 to TRBJ1-1; 7 bases match TRBD1. V gave up 5 bases and J gave up 3 bases; unmatched junction bases: 12. Germline-derived CDR1 and CDR2 are SEHNR and FQNEAQ (reference sequence). The CDR3 is 16 amino acids. The CDR3 protein is CASSPGDSVSHTEAFF. The CDR3 nucleotides are TGTGCCAGCAGCCCCGGGGACAGCGTCTCTCACACTGAAGCTTTCTTT.